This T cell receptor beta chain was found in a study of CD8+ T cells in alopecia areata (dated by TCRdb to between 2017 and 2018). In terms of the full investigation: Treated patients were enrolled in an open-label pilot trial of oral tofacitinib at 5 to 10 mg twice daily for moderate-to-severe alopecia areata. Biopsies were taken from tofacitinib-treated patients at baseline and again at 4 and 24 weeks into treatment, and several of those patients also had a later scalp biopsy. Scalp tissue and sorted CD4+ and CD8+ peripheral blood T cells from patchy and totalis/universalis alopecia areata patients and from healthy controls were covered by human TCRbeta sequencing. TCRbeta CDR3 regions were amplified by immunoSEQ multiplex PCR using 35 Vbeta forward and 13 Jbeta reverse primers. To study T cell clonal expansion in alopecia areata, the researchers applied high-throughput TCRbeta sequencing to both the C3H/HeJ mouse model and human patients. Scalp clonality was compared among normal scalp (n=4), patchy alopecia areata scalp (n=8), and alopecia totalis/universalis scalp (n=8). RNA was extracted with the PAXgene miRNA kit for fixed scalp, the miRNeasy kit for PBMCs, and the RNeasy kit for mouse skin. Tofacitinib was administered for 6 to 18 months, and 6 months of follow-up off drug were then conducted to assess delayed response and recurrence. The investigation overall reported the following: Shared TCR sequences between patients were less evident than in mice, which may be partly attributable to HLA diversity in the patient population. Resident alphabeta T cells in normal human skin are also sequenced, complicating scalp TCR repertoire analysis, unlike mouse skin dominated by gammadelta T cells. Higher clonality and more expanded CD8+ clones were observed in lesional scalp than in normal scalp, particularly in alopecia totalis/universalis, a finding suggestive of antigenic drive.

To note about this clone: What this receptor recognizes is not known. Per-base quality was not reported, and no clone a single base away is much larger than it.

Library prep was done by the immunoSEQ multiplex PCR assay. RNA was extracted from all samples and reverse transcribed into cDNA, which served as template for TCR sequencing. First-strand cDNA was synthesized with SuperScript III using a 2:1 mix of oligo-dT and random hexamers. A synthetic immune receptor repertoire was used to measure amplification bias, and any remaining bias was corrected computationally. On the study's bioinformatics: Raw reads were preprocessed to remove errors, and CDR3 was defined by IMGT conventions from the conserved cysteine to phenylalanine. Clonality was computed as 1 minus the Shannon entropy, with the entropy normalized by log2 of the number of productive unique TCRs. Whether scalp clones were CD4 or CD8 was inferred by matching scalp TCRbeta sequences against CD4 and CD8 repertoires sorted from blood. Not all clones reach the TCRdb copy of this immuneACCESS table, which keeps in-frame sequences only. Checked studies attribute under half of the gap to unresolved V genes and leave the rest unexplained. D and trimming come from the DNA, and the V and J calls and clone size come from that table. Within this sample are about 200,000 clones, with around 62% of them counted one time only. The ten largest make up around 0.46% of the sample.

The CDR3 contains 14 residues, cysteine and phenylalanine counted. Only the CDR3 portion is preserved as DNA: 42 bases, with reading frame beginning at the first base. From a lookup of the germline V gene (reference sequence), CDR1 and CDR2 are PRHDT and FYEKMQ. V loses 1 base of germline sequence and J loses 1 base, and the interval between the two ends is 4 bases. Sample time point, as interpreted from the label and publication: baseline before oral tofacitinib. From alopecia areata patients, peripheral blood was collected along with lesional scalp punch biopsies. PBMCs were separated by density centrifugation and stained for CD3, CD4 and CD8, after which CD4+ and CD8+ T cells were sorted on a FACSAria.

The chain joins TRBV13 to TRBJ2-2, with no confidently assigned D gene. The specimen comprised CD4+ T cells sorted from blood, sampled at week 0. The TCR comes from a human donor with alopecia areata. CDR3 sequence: CASSLDRNTGELFF. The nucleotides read TGTGCCAGCAGCTTAGACAGGAACACCGGGGAGCTGTTTTTT.